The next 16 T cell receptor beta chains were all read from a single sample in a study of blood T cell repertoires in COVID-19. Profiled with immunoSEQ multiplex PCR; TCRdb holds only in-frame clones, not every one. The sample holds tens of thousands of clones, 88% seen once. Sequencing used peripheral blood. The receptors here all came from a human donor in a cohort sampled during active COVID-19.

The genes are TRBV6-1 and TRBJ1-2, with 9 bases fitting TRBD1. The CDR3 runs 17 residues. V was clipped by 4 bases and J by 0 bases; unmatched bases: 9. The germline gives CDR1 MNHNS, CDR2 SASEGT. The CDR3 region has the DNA TGTGCCAGCAGTGGCATTAGAGGACAGGGGACTAACTATGGCTACACCTTC. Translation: CASSGIRGQGTNYGYTF.

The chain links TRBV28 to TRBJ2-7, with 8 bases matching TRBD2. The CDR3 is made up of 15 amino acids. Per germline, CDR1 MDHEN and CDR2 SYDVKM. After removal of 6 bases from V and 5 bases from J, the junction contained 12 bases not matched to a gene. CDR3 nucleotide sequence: TGTGCCAGCAGAACCGTAGCGGGAACTCCTAACGAGCAGTACTTC. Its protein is CASRTVAGTPNEQYF.

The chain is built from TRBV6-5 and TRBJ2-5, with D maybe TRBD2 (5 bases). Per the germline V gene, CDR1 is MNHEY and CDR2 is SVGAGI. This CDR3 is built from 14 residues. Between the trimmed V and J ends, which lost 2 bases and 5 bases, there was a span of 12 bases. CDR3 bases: TGTGCCAGCAGTTACGGTGGGAGCCGGGAGACCCAGTACTTC. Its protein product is CASSYGGSRETQYF.

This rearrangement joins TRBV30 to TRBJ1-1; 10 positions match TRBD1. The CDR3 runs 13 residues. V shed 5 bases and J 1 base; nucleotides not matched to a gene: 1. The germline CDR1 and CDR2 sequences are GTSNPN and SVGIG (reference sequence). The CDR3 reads CAWDRGPNTEAFF. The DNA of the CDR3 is TGTGCCTGGGACAGGGGGCCGAACACTGAAGCTTTCTTT.

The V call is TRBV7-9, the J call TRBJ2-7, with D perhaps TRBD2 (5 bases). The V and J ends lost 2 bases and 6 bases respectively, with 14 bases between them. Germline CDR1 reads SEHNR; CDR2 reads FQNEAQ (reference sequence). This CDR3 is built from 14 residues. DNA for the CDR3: TGTGCCAGCAGCTTAAATGCCCCTGGGAGCGAGCAGTACTTC. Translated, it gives CASSLNAPGSEQYF.

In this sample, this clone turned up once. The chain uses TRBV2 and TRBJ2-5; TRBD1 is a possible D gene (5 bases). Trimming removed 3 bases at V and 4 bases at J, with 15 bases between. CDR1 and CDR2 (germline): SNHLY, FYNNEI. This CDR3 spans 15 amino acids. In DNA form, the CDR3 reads TGTGCCAGCAGTGATGGCTGGCAGGGTGTAGAGACCCAGTACTTC. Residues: CASSDGWQGVETQYF.

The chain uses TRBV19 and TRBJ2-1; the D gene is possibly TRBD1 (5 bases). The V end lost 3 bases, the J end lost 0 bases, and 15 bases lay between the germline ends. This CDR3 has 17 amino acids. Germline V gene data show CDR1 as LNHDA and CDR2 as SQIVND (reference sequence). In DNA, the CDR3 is TGTGCCAGTAGTATTGGGGCCGGGTTCATCTCCTACAATGAGCAGTTCTTC. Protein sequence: CASSIGAGFISYNEQFF.

CDR3 bases: TGTGCCAGCTCACCGCCCGGGACAGGGGGCTACGAGCAGTACTTC. Its translation: CASSPPGTGGYEQYF. This chain links TRBV18 with TRBJ2-7; TRBD1 matches at 11 bases. The CDR3 length is 15 residues. Per the germline V gene, CDR1 is KGHSH and CDR2 is LQKENI. J was trimmed by 3 bases and V by 3 bases; bases with no gene match: 4.

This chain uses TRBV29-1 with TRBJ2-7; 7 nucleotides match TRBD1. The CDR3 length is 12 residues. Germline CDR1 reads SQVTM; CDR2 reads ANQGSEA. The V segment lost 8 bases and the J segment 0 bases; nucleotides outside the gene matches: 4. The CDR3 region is CSTRDSSYEQYF. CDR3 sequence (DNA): TGCAGCACACGGGACAGCTCCTACGAGCAGTACTTC.

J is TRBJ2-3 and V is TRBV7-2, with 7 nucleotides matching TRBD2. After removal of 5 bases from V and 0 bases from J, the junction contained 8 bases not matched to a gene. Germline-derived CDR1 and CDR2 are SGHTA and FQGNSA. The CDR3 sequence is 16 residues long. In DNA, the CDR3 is TGTGCCAGCAGCAACGCCGGGACTAAAAGCACAGATACGCAGTATTTT. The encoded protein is CASSNAGTKSTDTQYF.

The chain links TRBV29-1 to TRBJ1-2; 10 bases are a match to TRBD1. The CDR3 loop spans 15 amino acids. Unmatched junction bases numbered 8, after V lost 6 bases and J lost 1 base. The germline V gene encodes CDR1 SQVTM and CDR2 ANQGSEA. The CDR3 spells CSVRGQGGINYGYTF. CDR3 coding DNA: TGCAGCGTCCGAGGACAGGGGGGTATTAACTATGGCTACACCTTC.

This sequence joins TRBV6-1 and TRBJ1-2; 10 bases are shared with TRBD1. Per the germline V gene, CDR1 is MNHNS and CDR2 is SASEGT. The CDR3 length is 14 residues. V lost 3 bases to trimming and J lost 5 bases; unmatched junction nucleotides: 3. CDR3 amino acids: CASSEGQGWYGYTF. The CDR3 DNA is TGTGCCAGCAGTGAGGGACAGGGGTGGTATGGCTACACCTTC.

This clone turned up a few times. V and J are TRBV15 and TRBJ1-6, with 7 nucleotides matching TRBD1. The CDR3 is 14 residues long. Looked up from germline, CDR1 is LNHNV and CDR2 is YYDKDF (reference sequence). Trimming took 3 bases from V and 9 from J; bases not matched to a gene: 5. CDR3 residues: CATSSQGQSSPLHF. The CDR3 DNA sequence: TGTGCCACCAGCAGCCAGGGACAGTCTTCACCCCTCCACTTT.

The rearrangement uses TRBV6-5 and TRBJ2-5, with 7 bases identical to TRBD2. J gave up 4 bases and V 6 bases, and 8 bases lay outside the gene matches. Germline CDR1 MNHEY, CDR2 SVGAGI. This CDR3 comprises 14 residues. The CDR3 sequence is CASRTLWGGETQYF. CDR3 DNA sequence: TGTGCCAGCAGGACCCTTTGGGGGGGAGAGACCCAGTACTTC.

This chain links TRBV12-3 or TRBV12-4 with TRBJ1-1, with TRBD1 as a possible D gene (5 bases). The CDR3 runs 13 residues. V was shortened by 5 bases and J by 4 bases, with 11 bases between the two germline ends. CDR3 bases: TGTGCCAGCAGTCTACTCCAGGGCACTGAAGCTTTCTTT. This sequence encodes CASSLLQGTEAFF.

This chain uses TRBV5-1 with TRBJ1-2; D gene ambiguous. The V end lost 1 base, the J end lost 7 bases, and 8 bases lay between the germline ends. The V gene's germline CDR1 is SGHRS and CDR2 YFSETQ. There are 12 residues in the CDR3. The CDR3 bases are TGCGCCAGCAGCTTGAACCCGGGTGGCTACACCTTC. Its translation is CASSLNPGGYTF. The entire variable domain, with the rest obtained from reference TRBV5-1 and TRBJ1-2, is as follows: KAGVTQTPRYLIKTRGQQVTLSCSPISGHRSVSWYQQTPGQGLQFLFEYFSETQRNKGNFPGRFSGRQFSNSRSEMNVSTLELGDSALYLCASSLNPGGYTFGSGTRLTVV.